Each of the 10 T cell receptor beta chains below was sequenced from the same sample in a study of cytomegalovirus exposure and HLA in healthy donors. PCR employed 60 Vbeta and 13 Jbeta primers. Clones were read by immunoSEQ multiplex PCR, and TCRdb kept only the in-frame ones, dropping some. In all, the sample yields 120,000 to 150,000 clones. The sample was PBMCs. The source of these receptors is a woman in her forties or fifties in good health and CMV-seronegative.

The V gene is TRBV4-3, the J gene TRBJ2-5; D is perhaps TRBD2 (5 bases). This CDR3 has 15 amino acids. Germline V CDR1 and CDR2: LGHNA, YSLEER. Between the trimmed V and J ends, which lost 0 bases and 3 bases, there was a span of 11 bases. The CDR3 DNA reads TGCGCCAGCAGCCAAGATCAGCTAGCAGAAGAGACCCAGTACTTC. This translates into CASSQDQLAEETQYF.

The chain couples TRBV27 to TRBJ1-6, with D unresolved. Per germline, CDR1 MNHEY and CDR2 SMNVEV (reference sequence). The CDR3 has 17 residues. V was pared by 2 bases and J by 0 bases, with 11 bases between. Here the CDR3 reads CASSLTVRSSYNSPLHF. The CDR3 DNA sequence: TGTGCCAGCAGTTTAACCGTTCGGAGCTCCTATAATTCACCCCTCCACTTT.

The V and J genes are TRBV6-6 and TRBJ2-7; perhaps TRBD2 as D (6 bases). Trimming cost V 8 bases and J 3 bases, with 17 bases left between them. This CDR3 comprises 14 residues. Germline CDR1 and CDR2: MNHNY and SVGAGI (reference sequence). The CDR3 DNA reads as TGTGCCAGCTCCGACCCCGGGACTGACTACGAGCAGTACTTC. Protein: CASSDPGTDYEQYF.

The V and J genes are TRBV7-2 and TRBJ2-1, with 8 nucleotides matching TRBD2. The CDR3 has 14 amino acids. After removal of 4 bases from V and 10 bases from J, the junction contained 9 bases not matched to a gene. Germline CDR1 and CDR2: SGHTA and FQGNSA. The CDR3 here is CASSSKAGAYEQFF. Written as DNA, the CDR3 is TGTGCCAGCAGCTCGAAAGCGGGAGCCTACGAGCAGTTCTTC.

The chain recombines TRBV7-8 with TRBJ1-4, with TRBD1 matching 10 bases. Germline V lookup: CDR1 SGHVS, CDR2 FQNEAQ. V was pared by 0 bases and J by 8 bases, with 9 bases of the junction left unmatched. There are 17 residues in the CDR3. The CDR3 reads CASSLAPGTGVREKLFF. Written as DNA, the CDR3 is TGTGCCAGCAGCTTAGCGCCAGGGACAGGGGTCCGGGAAAAACTGTTTTTT.

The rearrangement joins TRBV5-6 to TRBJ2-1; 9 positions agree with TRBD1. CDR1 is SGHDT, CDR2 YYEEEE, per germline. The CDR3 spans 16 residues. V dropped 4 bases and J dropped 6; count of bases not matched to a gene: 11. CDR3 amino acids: CASSPTLQTGGNEQFF. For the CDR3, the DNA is TGTGCCAGCAGCCCGACCCTCCAGACAGGGGGCAATGAGCAGTTCTTC.

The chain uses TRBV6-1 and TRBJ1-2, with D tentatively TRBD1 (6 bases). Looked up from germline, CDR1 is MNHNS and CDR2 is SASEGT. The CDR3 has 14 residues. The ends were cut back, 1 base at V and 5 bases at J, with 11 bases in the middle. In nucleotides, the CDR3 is TGTGCCAGCAGTGAAGGCAGGGGCCCTTATGGCTACACCTTC. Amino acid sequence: CASSEGRGPYGYTF.

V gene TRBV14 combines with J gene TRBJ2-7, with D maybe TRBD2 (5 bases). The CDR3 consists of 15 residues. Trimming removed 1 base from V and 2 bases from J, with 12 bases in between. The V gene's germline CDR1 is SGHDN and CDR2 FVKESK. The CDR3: CASSQVLGVAYEQYF. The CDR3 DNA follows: TGTGCCAGCAGCCAAGTACTGGGAGTCGCCTACGAGCAGTACTTC.

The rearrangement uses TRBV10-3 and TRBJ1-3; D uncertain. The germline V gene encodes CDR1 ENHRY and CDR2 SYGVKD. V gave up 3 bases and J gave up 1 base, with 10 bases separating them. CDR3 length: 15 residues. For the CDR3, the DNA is TGTGCCATCAGTGACCCTGACAAATCTGGAAACACCATATATTTT. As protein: CAISDPDKSGNTIYF.

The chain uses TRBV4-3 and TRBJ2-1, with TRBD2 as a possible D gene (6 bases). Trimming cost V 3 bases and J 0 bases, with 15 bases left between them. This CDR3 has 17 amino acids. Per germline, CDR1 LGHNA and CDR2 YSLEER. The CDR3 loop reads CASSQALGLNSYNEQFF. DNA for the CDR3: TGCGCCAGCAGCCAGGCCCTCGGACTAAACTCCTACAATGAGCAGTTCTTC.